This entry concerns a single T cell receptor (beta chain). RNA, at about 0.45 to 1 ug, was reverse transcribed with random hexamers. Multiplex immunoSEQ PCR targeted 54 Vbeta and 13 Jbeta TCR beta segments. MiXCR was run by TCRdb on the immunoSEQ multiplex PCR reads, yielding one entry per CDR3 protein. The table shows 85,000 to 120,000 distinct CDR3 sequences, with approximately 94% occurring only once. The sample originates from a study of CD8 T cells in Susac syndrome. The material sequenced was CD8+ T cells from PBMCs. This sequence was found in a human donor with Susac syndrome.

DNA for the CDR3: TGCAGTGCTAGAGGGGGAGGGAGTGGCTACACCTTC. Protein sequence: CSARGGGSGYTF. V and J are TRBV20-1 and TRBJ1-2, with D unresolved. V dropped 1 base and J dropped 7 bases, with 10 bases sitting between them. Germline V CDR1 and CDR2: DFQATT, SNEGSKA (reference sequence). The CDR3 runs 12 residues.